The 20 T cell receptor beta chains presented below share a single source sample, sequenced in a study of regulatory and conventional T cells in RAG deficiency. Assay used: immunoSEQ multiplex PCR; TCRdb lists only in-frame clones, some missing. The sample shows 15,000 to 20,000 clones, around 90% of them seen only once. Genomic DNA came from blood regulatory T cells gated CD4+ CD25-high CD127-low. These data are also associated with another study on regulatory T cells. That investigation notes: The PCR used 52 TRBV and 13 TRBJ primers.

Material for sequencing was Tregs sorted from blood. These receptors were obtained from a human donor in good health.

The CDR3 sequence is CASSVEPGETEAFF. CDR3 coding DNA: TGTGCCAGCAGCGTAGAGCCGGGGGAGACTGAAGCTTTCTTT. The chain uses TRBV9 and TRBJ1-1; the D gene is possibly TRBD1 (5 bases). Germline V gene data show CDR1 as SGDLS and CDR2 as YYNGEE. The CDR3 runs to 14 residues. The ends were cut back, 0 bases at V and 5 bases at J, with 11 bases in the middle.

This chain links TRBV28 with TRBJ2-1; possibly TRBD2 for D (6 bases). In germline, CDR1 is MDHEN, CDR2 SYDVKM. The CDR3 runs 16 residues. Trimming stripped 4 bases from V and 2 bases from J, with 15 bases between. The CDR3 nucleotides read TGTGCCAGCAGTTACTTAGCGGAAAAGACCTACAATGAGCAGTTCTTC. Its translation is CASSYLAEKTYNEQFF.

The CDR3 DNA reads as TGTGCCATCAGGAGGAGAGGGACAGAAACCCATTTTCCCTATGGCTACACCTTC. It is translated as CAIRRRGTETHFPYGYTF. This sequence joins TRBV10-3 and TRBJ1-2, with 7 bases aligning to TRBD1. This CDR3 region has 18 residues. With V trimmed by 6 bases and J by 4 bases, 20 bases remained unmatched. The V gene's germline CDR1 is ENHRY and CDR2 SYGVKD.

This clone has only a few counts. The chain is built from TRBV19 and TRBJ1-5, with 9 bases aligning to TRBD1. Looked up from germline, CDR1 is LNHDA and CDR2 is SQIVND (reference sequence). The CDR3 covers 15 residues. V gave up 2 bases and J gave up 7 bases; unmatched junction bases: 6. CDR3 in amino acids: CASSIMDRGGQPQHF. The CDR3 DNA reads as TGTGCCAGTAGTATAATGGACAGGGGCGGGCAGCCCCAGCATTTT.

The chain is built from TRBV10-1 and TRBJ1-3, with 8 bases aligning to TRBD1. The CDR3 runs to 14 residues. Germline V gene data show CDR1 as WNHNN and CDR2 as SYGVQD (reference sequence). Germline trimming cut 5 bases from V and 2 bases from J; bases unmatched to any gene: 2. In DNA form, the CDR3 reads TGCGCCAGCAGTAGACAGGGGACTGGAAACACCATATATTTT. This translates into CASSRQGTGNTIYF.

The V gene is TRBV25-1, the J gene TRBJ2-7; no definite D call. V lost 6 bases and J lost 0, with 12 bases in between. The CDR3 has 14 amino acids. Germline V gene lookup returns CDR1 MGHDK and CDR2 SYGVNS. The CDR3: CASRGRSSSYEQYF. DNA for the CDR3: TGTGCCAGCAGGGGCAGGTCGAGCTCCTACGAGCAGTACTTC.

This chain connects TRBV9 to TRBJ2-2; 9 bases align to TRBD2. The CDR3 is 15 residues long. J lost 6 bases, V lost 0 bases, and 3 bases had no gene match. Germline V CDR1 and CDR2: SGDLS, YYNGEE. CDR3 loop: CASSVVTSGAGELFF. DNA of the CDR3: TGTGCCAGCAGCGTAGTGACTAGCGGCGCCGGGGAGCTGTTTTTT.

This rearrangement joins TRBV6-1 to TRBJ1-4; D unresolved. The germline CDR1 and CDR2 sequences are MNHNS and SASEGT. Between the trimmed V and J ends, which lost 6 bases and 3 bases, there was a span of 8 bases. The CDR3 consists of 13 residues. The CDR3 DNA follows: TGTGCCAGCAGAGCAATGGCTAATGAAAAACTGTTTTTT. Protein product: CASRAMANEKLFF.

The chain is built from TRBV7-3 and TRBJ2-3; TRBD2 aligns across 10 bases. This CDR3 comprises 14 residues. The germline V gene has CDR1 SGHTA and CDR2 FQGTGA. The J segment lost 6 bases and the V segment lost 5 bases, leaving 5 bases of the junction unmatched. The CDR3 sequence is CASSPGLASDTQYF. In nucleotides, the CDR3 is TGTGCCAGCAGCCCGGGACTAGCGTCGGATACGCAGTATTTT.

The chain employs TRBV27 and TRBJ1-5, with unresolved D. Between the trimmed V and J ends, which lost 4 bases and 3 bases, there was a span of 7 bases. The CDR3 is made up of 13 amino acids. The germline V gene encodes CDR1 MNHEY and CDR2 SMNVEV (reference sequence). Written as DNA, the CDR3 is TGTGCCAGCAGTTCCCGAACCAATCAGCCCCAGCATTTT. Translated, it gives CASSSRTNQPQHF.

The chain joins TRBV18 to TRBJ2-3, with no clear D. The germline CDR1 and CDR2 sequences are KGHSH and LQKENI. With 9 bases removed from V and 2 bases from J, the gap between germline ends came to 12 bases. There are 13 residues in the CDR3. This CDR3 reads CASSGVHTDTQYF. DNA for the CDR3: TGTGCCAGTTCTGGGGTACACACAGATACGCAGTATTTT.

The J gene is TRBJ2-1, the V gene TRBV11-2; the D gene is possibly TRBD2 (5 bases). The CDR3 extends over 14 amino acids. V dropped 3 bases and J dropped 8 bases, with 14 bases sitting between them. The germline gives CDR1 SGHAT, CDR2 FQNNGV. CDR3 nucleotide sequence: TGTGCCAGCAGCTTGGAAACTACTAGTCATGAGCAGTTCTTC. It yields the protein CASSLETTSHEQFF. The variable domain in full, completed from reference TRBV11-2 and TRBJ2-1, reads EAGVAQSPRYKIIEKRQSVAFWCNPISGHATLYWYQQILGQGPKLLIQFQNNGVVDDSQLPKDRFSAERLKGVDSTLKIQPAKLEDSAVYLCASSLETTSHEQFFGPGTRLTVL.

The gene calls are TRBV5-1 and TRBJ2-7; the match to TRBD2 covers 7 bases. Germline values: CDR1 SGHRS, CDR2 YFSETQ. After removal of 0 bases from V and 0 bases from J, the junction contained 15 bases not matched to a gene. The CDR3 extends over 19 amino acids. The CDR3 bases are TGCGCCAGCAGCTTGGGGATCGAGGGGAGGGCCGCCCACTCCTACGAGCAGTACTTC. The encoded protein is CASSLGIEGRAAHSYEQYF.

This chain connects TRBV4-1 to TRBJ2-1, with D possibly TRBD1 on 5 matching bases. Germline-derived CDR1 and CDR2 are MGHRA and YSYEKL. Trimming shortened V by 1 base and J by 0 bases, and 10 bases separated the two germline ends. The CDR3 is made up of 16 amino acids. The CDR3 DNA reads TGCGCCAGCAGCCAAGCGACAGATCCCTCCTACAATGAGCAGTTCTTC. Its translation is CASSQATDPSYNEQFF.

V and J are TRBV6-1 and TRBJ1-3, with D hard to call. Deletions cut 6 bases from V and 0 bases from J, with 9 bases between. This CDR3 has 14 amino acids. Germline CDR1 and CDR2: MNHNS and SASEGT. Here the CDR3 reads CASSSAFSGNTIYF. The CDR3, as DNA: TGTGCCAGCAGCTCAGCCTTCTCTGGAAACACCATATATTTT.

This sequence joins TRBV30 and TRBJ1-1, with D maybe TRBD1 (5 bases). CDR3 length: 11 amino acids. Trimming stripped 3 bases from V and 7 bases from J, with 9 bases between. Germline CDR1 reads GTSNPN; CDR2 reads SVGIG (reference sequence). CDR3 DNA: TGTGCCTGGAGGGGGGGATATGAAGCTTTCTTT. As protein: CAWRGGYEAFF. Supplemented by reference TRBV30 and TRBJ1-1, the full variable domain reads SQTIHQWPATLVQPVGSPLSLECTVEGTSNPNLYWYRQAAGRGLQLLFYSVGIGQISSEVPQNLSASRPQDRQFILSSKKLLLSDSGFYLCAWRGGYEAFFGQGTRLTVV.

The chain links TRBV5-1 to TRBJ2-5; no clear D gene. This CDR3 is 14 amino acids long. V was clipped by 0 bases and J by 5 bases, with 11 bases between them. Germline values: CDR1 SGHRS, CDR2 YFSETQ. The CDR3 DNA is TGCGCCAGCAGCTTGGCCTTGGTGGGCGAGACCCAGTACTTC. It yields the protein CASSLALVGETQYF.

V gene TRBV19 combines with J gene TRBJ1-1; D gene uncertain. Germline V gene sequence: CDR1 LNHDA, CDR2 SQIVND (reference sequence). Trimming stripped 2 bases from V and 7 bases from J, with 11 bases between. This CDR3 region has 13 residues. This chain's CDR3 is CASSITREFEAFF. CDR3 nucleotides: TGTGCCAGTAGTATAACCCGGGAGTTTGAAGCTTTCTTT.

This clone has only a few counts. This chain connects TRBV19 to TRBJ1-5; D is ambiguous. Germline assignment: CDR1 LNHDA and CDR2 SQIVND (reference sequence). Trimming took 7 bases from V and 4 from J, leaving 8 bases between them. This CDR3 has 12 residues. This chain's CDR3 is CASKAWNQPQHF. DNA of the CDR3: TGTGCCAGTAAGGCTTGGAATCAGCCCCAGCATTTT. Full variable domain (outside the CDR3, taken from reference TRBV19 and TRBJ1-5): DGGITQSPKYLFRKEGQNVTLSCEQNLNHDAMYWYRQDPGQGLRLIYYSQIVNDFQKGDIAEGYSVSREKKESFPLTVTSAQKNPTAFYLCASKAWNQPQHFGDGTRLSIL.

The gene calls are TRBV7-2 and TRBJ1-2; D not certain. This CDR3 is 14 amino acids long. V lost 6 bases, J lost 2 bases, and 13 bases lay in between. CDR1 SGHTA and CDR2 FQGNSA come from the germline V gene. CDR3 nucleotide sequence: TGTGCCAGCAGACTAGGGCCCGGGAACTATGGCTACACCTTC. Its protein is CASRLGPGNYGYTF. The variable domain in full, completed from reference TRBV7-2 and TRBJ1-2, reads GAGVSQSPSNKVTEKGKDVELRCDPISGHTALYWYRQSLGQGLEFLIYFQGNSAPDKSGLPSDRFSAERTGGSVSTLTIQRTQQEDSAVYLCASRLGPGNYGYTFGSGTRLTVV.